The TCR beta chain under discussion was sequenced for a study of T cell repertoires in cytomegalovirus infection. The overall study: Both a matching HLA type and CMV infection were indicated by public TCR beta signatures. Broader study findings: Summed frequency of public TCR beta families distinguished CMV carriers with the relevant HLA. The response measured ex vivo was dominated by TCR beta clonotypes (HLA-C-restricted and CMV-specific).

TCRdb recomputed calls from the reads with MiXCR, one row per CDR3 protein. The sample shows under 350,000 distinct CDR3 sequences, more than 8% of them seen only once. Germline V gives CDR1 SGHTA, CDR2 FQGTGA. V shed 5 bases and J shed 1 base, with 14 bases lying between them. The CDR3 is 15 residues long. This clonotype occurred many times. The antigen remains undetermined. The sequence was obtained from a human donor in good health (CMV status not recorded). Some clones in this sample may be carry-over from other donors' samples. The rearrangement uses TRBV7-3 and TRBJ2-5; maybe TRBD2 (5 bases). Sample: PBMCs. Written as DNA, the CDR3 is TGTGCCAGCAGCATGTACCGGGAAACCCAAGAGACCCAGTACTTC. It codes for CASSMYRETQETQYF.